Listed below are T cell receptor beta chains from one sample, sequenced in a study of T cell repertoires in ileal Crohn's disease. Sequencing was performed with immunoSEQ multiplex PCR; in TCRdb, only in-frame clones are kept and a portion is missing. The sample has fewer than 20,000 clones, roughly nine tenths seen once. Sequenced: ileal tissue. All receptors come from an adult with Crohn's disease. The CDR3 runs from the conserved cysteine through the conserved F or W. D genes are given only for firm matches. Only part of the rows carry a size: once, few, many, or a class if the clone is expanded.

>TRBJ2-2|NA|NA|TRBV9
TGTGCCAGCAGCGGGACAGCCTCACGTGCCGGGGAGCTGTTTTTT
CASSGTASRAGELFF
>TRBJ1-2|NA|TRBD1|TRBV27
TGTGCCAGCAGCCGGGGGACAGGAAATGGCTACACCTTC
CASSRGTGNGYTF
>TRBJ1-2|NA|NA|TRBV6-1
TGTGCCAGCAGTGAAGGGAAAGGCAGCTACACCTTC
CASSEGKGSYTF
>TRBJ1-2|NA|NA|TRBV7-2
TGTGCCAGCAGCCAACAGACAGAAAACTATGGCTACACCTTC
CASSQQTENYGYTF
>TRBJ1-1|NA|NA|TRBV30
TGTGCCTGGTATTTCAGGGACGCTGAAGCTTTCTTT
CAWYFRDAEAFF
>TRBJ2-7|NA|TRBD2|TRBV10-3
TGTGCCATCAGCGGGAGGTCTGACGAGCAGTACTTC
CAISGRSDEQYF
>TRBJ2-7|NA|TRBD1|TRBV30
TGTGCCTGGAGACCCGGGACAGAATACGAGCAGTACTTC
CAWRPGTEYEQYF
>TRBJ1-1|NA|TRBD1|TRBV6-5
TGTGCCAGCAGTTACCGGGGACAGGGCCCGGAGGCTTTCTTT
CASSYRGQGPEAFF
>TRBJ1-5|NA|NA|TRBV9
TGTGCCAGCAGTCCAGGGGCCTATAGCAATCAGCCCCAGCATTTT
CASSPGAYSNQPQHF
>TRBJ2-2|NA|NA|TRBV5-1
TGCGCCAGCAGCTCCTCTCACAGGATCGCGAACACCGGGGAGCTGTTTTTT
CASSSSHRIANTGELFF
>TRBJ2-5|NA|NA|TRBV5-6
TGTGCCAGCAGCTTGGGACCTTTACTTCGCCAAGAGACCCAGTACTTC
CASSLGPLLRQETQYF
>TRBJ1-2|once|NA|TRBV19
TGTGCCAGTAGACAACAGGGTTTCGATGGCTACACCTTC
CASRQQGFDGYTF
>TRBJ1-2|NA|TRBD1|TRBV15
TGTGCCACCAGCAGGCACCCGGGACAGGTTCAAGGCTACACCTTC
CATSRHPGQVQGYTF
>TRBJ2-5|NA|NA|TRBV7-9
TGTGCCAGCAGCCCCCCCACGGGCGGAGAGACCCAGTACTTC
CASSPPTGGETQYF
>TRBJ1-1|NA|NA|TRBV29-1
TGCACCATCATCCCTCGGGGACGGAACACTGAAGCTTTCTTT
CTIIPRGRNTEAFF
>TRBJ2-7|once|TRBD1|TRBV29-1
TGCAGCGTTGAACCACTCGATCCGGGACAGGGGAGCTACGAGCAGTACTTC
CSVEPLDPGQGSYEQYF
>TRBJ2-3|NA|TRBD2|TRBV30
TGTGCCTGGAGCCGCGGGGGGACGGGGGGCGATACGCAGTATTTT
CAWSRGGTGGDTQYF
>TRBJ2-1|NA|TRBD1|TRBV4-1
TGCGCCAGCAGCCAAGATGGACAGGTCCGCCGCAATGAGCAGTTCTTC
CASSQDGQVRRNEQFF
>TRBJ2-2|NA|TRBD1|TRBV2
TGTGCCAGCAGTCGGGACAGGTCTTACACCGGGGAGCTGTTTTTT
CASSRDRSYTGELFF
>TRBJ2-3|NA|NA|TRBV7-7
TGTGCTAGCAGCCTAGAACGCACAGATACGCAGTATTTT
CASSLERTDTQYF
>TRBJ2-7|NA|NA|TRBV5-1
TGCGCCAGCAGCTCCACAGCCGGCTCAAACGAGCAGTACTTC
CASSSTAGSNEQYF
>TRBJ1-3|NA|NA|TRBV5-1
TGCGCCAGCAGCTTAGGACTGAGTGTATTTGGCTCTGGAAACACCATATATTTT
CASSLGLSVFGSGNTIYF
>TRBJ1-1|NA|TRBD1|TRBV11-2
TGTGCCAGCAGCGTACAGGGACAGATAGGCACTGAAGCTTTCTTT
CASSVQGQIGTEAFF
>TRBJ1-6|NA|NA|TRBV6-1
TGTGCCAGCAGTGAATCTTTCAGCTCCTATAATTCACCCCTCCACTTT
CASSESFSSYNSPLHF